Listed here are 24 T cell receptor beta chains from one sample, sequenced in a study of OX40 agonist ivuxolimab in advanced cancers. The method was the immunoSEQ multiplex PCR assay. Held by TCRdb, this immuneACCESS table contains in-frame sequences only and omits some clones. Under half of the omission traces to an unresolved V gene where checked; the cause of the rest is unknown. Counted in this sample were some 65,000 clones; roughly nine tenths of them appeared once. More than 10% of the sample goes to the ten largest clones. The specimen was CD4+ or CD8+ T cells sorted from blood, collected in a trial of the OX40 agonist ivuxolimab. The receptor source for this set is an adult with an advanced solid tumor such as melanoma, head and neck, liver or kidney cancer.

Written as DNA, the CDR3 is TGTGCCAGCAGCTTAGTCGTCCGATCAACTAATGAAAAACTGTTTTTT. As protein: CASSLVVRSTNEKLFF. The chain recombines TRBV7-8 with TRBJ1-4; D uncertain. CDR3 length: 16 amino acids. Germline-derived CDR1 and CDR2 are SGHVS and FQNEAQ. V lost 1 base to trimming and J lost 0 bases, with 9 bases between them.

The chain is built from TRBV28 and TRBJ2-1, with 8 bases lining up with TRBD2. V shed 5 bases, J shed 5 bases, and the junction held 8 bases outside the gene matches. The CDR3 is made up of 15 amino acids. Germline V CDR1 and CDR2: MDHEN, SYDVKM. CDR3 residues: CASSSGSRSDNEQFF. The CDR3 coding sequence is TGTGCCAGCAGTAGCGGGAGTAGGTCGGACAATGAGCAGTTCTTC. The entire variable domain, with the rest obtained from reference TRBV28 and TRBJ2-1, is as follows: DVKVTQSSRYLVKRTGEKVFLECVQDMDHENMFWYRQDPGLGLRLIYFSYDVKMKEKGDIPEGYSVSREKKERFSLILESASTNQTSMYLCASSSGSRSDNEQFFGPGTRLTVL.

The J gene is TRBJ1-1, the V gene TRBV19; D unresolved. V shed 7 bases and J shed 0 bases, with 6 bases lying between them. Germline CDR1 and CDR2: LNHDA and SQIVND (reference sequence). The CDR3 length is 12 residues. CDR3 bases: TGTGCCAGTACCCACATGAACACTGAAGCTTTCTTT. This encodes CASTHMNTEAFF.

J is TRBJ1-2 and V is TRBV27; possible D gene TRBD1, 5 bases. The CDR3 covers 15 residues. Trimming took 0 bases from V and 4 from J, leaving 12 bases between them. Germline values: CDR1 MNHEY, CDR2 SMNVEV (reference sequence). The CDR3 DNA follows: TGTGCCAGCAGTTTATCACCAGGGAGCTTCTATGGCTACACCTTC. Amino acids: CASSLSPGSFYGYTF.

The rearrangement links TRBV2 to TRBJ1-6; D gene ambiguous. The CDR3 is 17 residues long. The germline V and J ends were trimmed by 3 bases and 0 bases, with 12 bases remaining between them. The V gene's germline CDR1 is SNHLY and CDR2 FYNNEI. Written as DNA, the CDR3 is TGTGCCAGCAGTGAGAGGCAGCCGAGCTCCTATAATTCACCCCTCCACTTT. It yields the protein CASSERQPSSYNSPLHF.

CDR3 coding DNA: TGTGCCACCAGCAGGGACTTAGGAGGGCACACTGAAGCTTTCTTT. Translating it yields CATSRDLGGHTEAFF. The V gene is TRBV15, the J gene TRBJ1-1; D gene uncertain. The CDR3 consists of 15 residues. Per germline, CDR1 LNHNV and CDR2 YYDKDF (reference sequence). V was trimmed by 3 bases and J by 3 bases, leaving 14 bases between them.

This clone was seen once. The rearrangement joins TRBV6-6 to TRBJ1-5; 9 bases match TRBD1. CDR1 and CDR2 from the germline V gene are MNHNY and SVGAGI (reference sequence). J lost 1 base, V lost 2 bases, and 0 bases had no gene match. This CDR3 is 15 amino acids long. CDR3 amino acids: CASSYGTGSNQPQHF. As DNA, the CDR3 is TGTGCCAGCAGTTACGGGACAGGGAGCAATCAGCCCCAGCATTTT.

About this clone: A much larger clone is a single base away; this may be a read error. The chain combines TRBV27 with TRBJ2-1; no clear D. This CDR3 has 14 residues. V lost 2 bases and J lost 0, with 5 bases in between. CDR1 MNHEY and CDR2 SMNVEV come from the germline V gene (reference sequence). The CDR3 sequence: CASSLISSYNEQFF. DNA for the CDR3: TGTGCCAGCAGTTTAATTAGCTCCTACAATGAGCAGTTCTTC.

The CDR3 spells CASSLVPSGNTEAFF. In DNA, the CDR3 is TGTGCCAGCAGCTTAGTCCCGTCGGGAAACACTGAAGCTTTCTTT. The V call is TRBV7-8, the J call TRBJ1-1; D remains ambiguous. The CDR3 contains 15 residues. Germline V gives CDR1 SGHVS, CDR2 FQNEAQ. The V and J ends lost 1 base and 2 bases respectively, with 11 bases between them. The complete variable domain, with remaining parts taken from reference TRBV7-8 and TRBJ1-1, reads GAGVSQSPRYKVAKRGQDVALRCDPISGHVSLFWYQQALGQGPEFLTYFQNEAQLDKSGLPSDRFFAERPEGSVSTLKIQRTQQEDSAVYLCASSLVPSGNTEAFFGQGTRLTVV.

This clone has just one count. The rearrangement links TRBV7-9 to TRBJ1-5; D not certain. Trimming cost V 1 base and J 3 bases, with 10 bases left between them. CDR3 length equals 15 residues. CDR1 and CDR2 (germline): SEHNR, FQNEAQ (reference sequence). The CDR3 region has the DNA TGTGCCAGCAGCTTAGTTGGGGAACCCAATCAGCCCCAGCATTTT. Translated, it gives CASSLVGEPNQPQHF.

The rearrangement uses TRBV27 and TRBJ1-3, with D uncertain. Per the germline V gene, CDR1 is MNHEY and CDR2 is SMNVEV (reference sequence). This CDR3 contains 18 residues. Trimming stripped 6 bases from V and 0 bases from J, with 21 bases between. For the CDR3, the DNA is TGTGCCAGCAGCCGACGGGCTGCGCCACAGTTCTCTGGAAACACCATATATTTT. Protein: CASSRRAAPQFSGNTIYF.

V usage is TRBV11-2 and J usage is TRBJ2-7; tentatively, D is TRBD1 or TRBD2 (5 bases each). CDR1 is SGHAT, CDR2 FQNNGV, per germline. The CDR3 is 12 residues long. The V and J ends lost 0 bases and 6 bases respectively, with 6 bases between them. The CDR3 loop reads CASSLEGTEQYF. CDR3 bases: TGTGCCAGCAGCTTAGAAGGGACCGAGCAGTACTTC.

CDR3 sequence: CAINRQEGGNEQFF. DNA of the CDR3: TGTGCCATCAATCGCCAGGAAGGAGGCAATGAGCAGTTCTTC. This chain joins TRBV27 and TRBJ2-1, with D perhaps matching TRBD2 (5 bases). V was shortened by 10 bases and J by 6 bases, with 19 bases between the two germline ends. This CDR3 is 14 amino acids long. Per germline, CDR1 MNHEY and CDR2 SMNVEV (reference sequence).

The chain links TRBV7-9 to TRBJ2-1; TRBD2 agrees at 7 bases. There are 15 residues in the CDR3. J gave up 8 bases and V 5 bases, and 12 bases lay outside the gene matches. Per germline, CDR1 SEHNR and CDR2 FQNEAQ (reference sequence). CDR3 sequence reads: CASSQASGLDHEQFF. The CDR3 DNA is TGTGCCAGCAGCCAAGCTAGCGGCTTGGACCATGAGCAGTTCTTC. Drawing the rest from reference TRBV7-9 and TRBJ2-1, the complete variable domain is DTGVSQNPRHKITKRGQNVTFRCDPISEHNRLYWYRQTLGQGPEFLTYFQNEAQLEKSRLLSDRFSAERPKGSFSTLEIQRTEQGDSAMYLCASSQASGLDHEQFFGPGTRLTVL.

The chain links TRBV4-1 to TRBJ1-6, with TRBD1 as a possible D gene (5 bases). The germline V gene encodes CDR1 MGHRA and CDR2 YSYEKL. The ends were cut back, 2 bases at V and 7 bases at J, with 12 bases in the middle. This CDR3 contains 15 residues. CDR3 nucleotides: TGCGCCAGCAGCCAATCCTGGGGGATAAATTCACCCCTCCACTTT. Translating it yields CASSQSWGINSPLHF.

The chain carries TRBV7-3 and TRBJ1-2; no reliable D call. V was trimmed by 0 bases and J by 0 bases, leaving 8 bases between them. This CDR3 comprises 15 residues. The germline gives CDR1 SGHTA, CDR2 FQGTGA. CDR3 nucleotide sequence: TGTGCCAGCAGCTTAACTCCAGCATCTAACTATGGCTACACCTTC. Translated, it gives CASSLTPASNYGYTF.

This sequence joins TRBV29-1 and TRBJ2-5; D gene unclear. CDR1 is SQVTM and CDR2 is ANQGSEA in the germline V gene. Trimming pared 2 bases from V and 5 bases from J, leaving 9 bases between. The CDR3 has 12 amino acids. CDR3 protein: CSVEMVSETQYF. The CDR3 nucleotides read TGCAGCGTTGAAATGGTATCGGAGACCCAGTACTTC.

V and J are TRBV27 and TRBJ1-1, with 8 bases identical to TRBD1. V shed 8 bases and J 4 bases; nucleotides not matched to a gene: 6. Germline loops: CDR1 MNHEY, CDR2 SMNVEV (reference sequence). CDR3 length: 13 amino acids. CDR3 in amino acids: CASGIDRGTEAFF. The DNA of the CDR3 is TGTGCCAGCGGAATTGACAGGGGCACTGAAGCTTTCTTT.

The chain links TRBV5-5 to TRBJ2-6; D is unclear. V was pared by 2 bases and J by 2 bases, with 11 bases between. Germline values: CDR1 SGHKS, CDR2 YYEKEE (reference sequence). The CDR3 consists of 16 residues. For the CDR3, the DNA is TGTGCCAGCAGCTTTAATCGTGTCGCTGGGGCCAACGTCCTGACTTTC. Its protein product is CASSFNRVAGANVLTF.

The chain carries TRBV4-2 and TRBJ1-1; unclear D gene. Germline V gene lookup returns CDR1 LGHNA and CDR2 YNFKEQ. This CDR3 has 14 residues. V was trimmed by 3 bases and J by 1 base, leaving 9 bases between them. CDR3 residues: CASSQLGENTEAFF. DNA of the CDR3: TGTGCCAGCAGCCAGCTTGGGGAGAACACTGAAGCTTTCTTT.

The chain recombines TRBV27 with TRBJ2-3, with D perhaps TRBD2 (6 bases). CDR1 and CDR2 from the germline V gene are MNHEY and SMNVEV (reference sequence). Trimming removed 7 bases from V and 6 bases from J, with 14 bases in between. The CDR3 runs to 13 residues. The CDR3 region is CASTRLGFDTQYF. CDR3 coding DNA: TGTGCCAGCACCCGACTAGGATTCGATACGCAGTATTTT.

V is TRBV19 and J is TRBJ1-2, with 7 bases aligning to TRBD1. V gave up 5 bases and J gave up 3 bases; unmatched junction bases: 6. The CDR3 is 14 residues long. Germline values: CDR1 LNHDA, CDR2 SQIVND (reference sequence). DNA for the CDR3: TGTGCCAGTAGTTTAACAGGGGAAGACTATGGCTACACCTTC. Translating it yields CASSLTGEDYGYTF.

This chain uses TRBV7-9 with TRBJ2-7, with 8 bases matching TRBD1. The germline V gene encodes CDR1 SEHNR and CDR2 FQNEAQ (reference sequence). This CDR3 is built from 14 residues. The V gene end was trimmed by 5 bases and the J gene end by 4 bases; junction bases not matched to a gene: 7. CDR3 sequence reads: CASSPDRVWYEQYF. The CDR3 DNA sequence: TGTGCCAGCAGCCCGGACAGGGTCTGGTACGAGCAGTACTTC.

The chain links TRBV4-1 to TRBJ1-1; no firm D call. The germline CDR1 and CDR2 sequences are MGHRA and YSYEKL. V was cut by 6 bases and J by 4 bases, with 15 bases left in between. The CDR3 extends over 14 amino acids. The CDR3 loop is CASREQEYRTEAFF. The CDR3 coding sequence is TGCGCCAGCAGGGAGCAGGAGTATCGCACTGAAGCTTTCTTT.